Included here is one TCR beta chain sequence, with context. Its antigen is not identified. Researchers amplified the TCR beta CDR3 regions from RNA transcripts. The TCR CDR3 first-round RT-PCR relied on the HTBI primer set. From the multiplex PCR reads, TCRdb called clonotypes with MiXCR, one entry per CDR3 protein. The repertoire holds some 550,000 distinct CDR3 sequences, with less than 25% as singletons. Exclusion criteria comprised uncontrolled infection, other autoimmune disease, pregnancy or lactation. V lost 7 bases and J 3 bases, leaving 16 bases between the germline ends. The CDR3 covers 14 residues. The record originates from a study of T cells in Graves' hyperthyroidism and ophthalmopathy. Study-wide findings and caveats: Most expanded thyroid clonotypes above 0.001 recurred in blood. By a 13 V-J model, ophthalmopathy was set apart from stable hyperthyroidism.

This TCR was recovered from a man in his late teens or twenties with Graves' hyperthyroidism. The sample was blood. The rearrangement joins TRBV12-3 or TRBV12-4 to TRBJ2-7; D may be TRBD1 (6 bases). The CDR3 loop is CASTTGQKNYEQYF. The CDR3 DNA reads TGTGCCAGCACCACCGGACAGAAGAACTACGAGCAGTACTTC.